This entry concerns a single T cell receptor beta chain. The J segment lost 4 bases and the V segment lost 5 bases, leaving 3 bases of the junction unmatched. This CDR3 is 13 amino acids long. Some clones are missing from TCRdb's copy, which holds only in-frame ones; the method was immunoSEQ multiplex PCR. The sample comprises around 60,000 clones, just under 75% of which are singletons, and 4.8% rests with the top ten. This sample was taken from a study of blood T cell repertoires in COVID-19. On the study more broadly: Donors in the United States, Italy and Spain gave samples during acute or convalescent COVID-19. T cells, B-cell-depleted T cells, or PBMCs provided the cDNA or gDNA that served as material.

Patients from Seattle were sampled longitudinally, starting during active infection. This sequence originates from a woman aged 70-85 years with COVID-19, enrolled during active disease. The chain carries TRBV12-3 or TRBV12-4 and TRBJ1-2; 8 bases are a match to TRBD1. Sample: peripheral blood. CDR3 sequence (DNA): TGTGCCAGCAGTCAGACAGGGGCCTATGGCTACACCTTC. Protein: CASSQTGAYGYTF.